Listed below are T cell receptor beta chains from one sample, sequenced in a study of T cells in Graves' hyperthyroidism and ophthalmopathy. MiXCR, run by TCRdb on the multiplex PCR reads, gives a single entry per CDR3 protein. The table lists fewer than 750,000 distinct CDR3 sequences, around 46% of them singletons. Sequenced: peripheral blood or thyroid tissue (not recorded which). These receptors were obtained from a woman under 30 with Graves' hyperthyroidism. Both conserved end residues are part of each CDR3. A D gene is named only where the DNA matches it firmly. Clone size is given for some rows only: seen once, a few or many times, or a class if the clone is expanded.

NA	TRBV19	few	TRBJ1-1	TGTGCCAGTAGTAGGGAGGGCACTGAAGCTTTCTTT	CASSREGTEAFF
NA	TRBV30	many	TRBJ2-7	TGTGCCTGGAGTGTTTCGAGCTACGAGCAGTACTTC	CAWSVSSYEQYF
NA	TRBV10-3	NA	TRBJ1-5	TGTGCCATCAGGGCAATGGGGAATAGCAATCAGCCCCAGCATTTT	CAIRAMGNSNQPQHF
NA	TRBV7-6	NA	TRBJ2-7	TGTGCCAGCAGCTTAGCCGGGACGGTCTACAATGAGCAGTACTTC	CASSLAGTVYNEQYF
TRBD2	TRBV2	NA	TRBJ2-7	TGTGCCAGCAGGACAGCGGGAGCCTTGGACGAGCAGTACTTC	CASRTAGALDEQYF
TRBD2	TRBV5-1	NA	TRBJ2-3	TGCGCCAGCAAGACTAGCGGGTGGACAGATACGCAGTATTTT	CASKTSGWTDTQYF
TRBD2	TRBV29-1	many	TRBJ2-7	TGCAGCGTTGAAACCCAGCGGGAAAACTCCTACGAGCAGTACTTC	CSVETQRENSYEQYF
NA	TRBV6-6	many	TRBJ1-5	TGTGCCAGCAGTACAACAGCTAGCAATCAGCCCCAGCATTTT	CASSTTASNQPQHF
TRBD2	TRBV25-1	NA	TRBJ2-7	TGTGCCAGCAGTGACGGAGTTAGCGGGAGCACAAGGCAGTACTTC	CASSDGVSGSTRQYF
NA	TRBV20-1	NA	TRBJ1-2	TGCAGTGCTAGAGGGGTTGGTTATGGCTACACCTTC	CSARGVGYGYTF
NA	TRBV7-9	many	TRBJ2-7	TGTGCCAGCAGCCCCGAGACAGTCTCCTACGAGCAGTACTTC	CASSPETVSYEQYF
TRBD2	TRBV20-1	NA	TRBJ2-1	TGCAGTGCTAGAGATAACCTAGCGGGACCTTACAATGAGCAGTTCTTC	CSARDNLAGPYNEQFF
NA	TRBV7-6	NA	TRBJ2-3	TGTGCCAGCAGCTTATCCCCTAGCACAGATACGCAGTATTTT	CASSLSPSTDTQYF
NA	TRBV20-1	few	TRBJ2-7	TGCAGTGCTAGAGCCGGGGGTACCTACGAACAGTACTTC	CSARAGGTYEQYF
NA	TRBV24-1	many	TRBJ1-1	TGTGCCACCAGTGTATCGGGGAGACCTGAAGCTTTCTTT	CATSVSGRPEAFF
NA	TRBV7-9	NA	TRBJ1-2	TGTGCCAGCAGTCTAGCGGCGGACAGCTATGGCTACACCTTC	CASSLAADSYGYTF
NA	TRBV7-9	NA	TRBJ1-1	TGTGCCAGCAGCTTCGGCGGGAGGGCCGCCGGGGGATTGGTGTACACTGAAGCTTTCTTT	CASSFGGRAAGGLVYTEAFF
NA	TRBV7-2	NA	TRBJ2-7	TGTGCCAGCAGCTTACATGCCCCACGGACATCGAGCTCCTACGAGCAGTACTTC	CASSLHAPRTSSSYEQYF